This T cell receptor beta chain is drawn from a study of T cells in women clearing cervical HPV infection. The method was immunoSEQ multiplex PCR; TCRdb's version includes in-frame clones alone and lacks a portion of them. The sample totals over 10,000 clones. All participants had a single incident cervical HPV16 infection, and prevalent HPV16 infections were excluded. V dropped 0 bases and J dropped 6 bases, with 17 bases sitting between them. The CDR3 sequence is 16 residues long. CDR1 and CDR2 from the germline V gene are GTSNPN and SVGIG (reference sequence). A remark on this clone: Read sequence stops 3 residues before the CDR3 end, and the germline J gene provides the missing end.

The material sequenced was blood buffy coat. The receptor's source is a woman between 18 and 70 years old with a cervical HPV16 infection that either progressed to CIN3+ or cleared (not recorded which). The V and J genes are TRBV30 and TRBJ2-2; tentative D call: TRBD2 (6 bases). CDR3 DNA (partial): TGTGCCTGGAGTGTATACACCACCCCGGGGGCCGGGGAG. Protein product: CAWSVYTTPGAGE. The whole CDR3 is CAWSVYTTPGAGELFF.